This passage covers 14 T cell receptor beta chains from one sample sequenced in a study of CD8 T cells in Susac syndrome (dated by TCRdb to the late 2010s). Library generation was performed with the immunoSEQ multiplex PCR assay. RNA was extracted with the RNeasy kit and roughly 0.45 to 1 ug was reverse transcribed using random hexamers. Using fastp trimming at Q25 and MiXCR clonotype assembly, TCRdb reanalyzed the public sequencing data and kept in-frame beta chains. Each CDR3 protein gets just one entry, which takes the most common genes and DNA from the rows behind it. For this sample there are hundreds of thousands of distinct CDR3 sequences; roughly 94% appear just once. Approximately 0.082% of the sample belongs to the ten largest clones. Sequenced input: CD4+ T cells from PBMCs. The receptors stem from a human donor with multiple sclerosis.

This sequence joins TRBV29-1 and TRBJ2-1; the D gene is possibly TRBD2 (5 bases). Germline CDR1 and CDR2: SQVTM and ANQGSEA. CDR3 length equals 13 residues. With 7 bases removed from V and 3 bases from J, the gap between germline ends came to 13 bases. Here the CDR3 DNA reads TGCAGCGCCACTGGACTCTTCTACAATGAGCAGTTCTTC. The encoded protein is CSATGLFYNEQFF.

The V gene is TRBV29-1, the J gene TRBJ1-5; 11 bases are shared with TRBD1. Germline lookup yields CDR1 SQVTM and CDR2 ANQGSEA. Trimming at V came to 6 bases and at J to 0 bases, leaving 1 base not matched to a gene. The CDR3 runs to 14 residues. The CDR3 bases are TGCAGCGTCGGGACAGGGGGTAGCAATCAGCCCCAGCATTTT. Its protein is CSVGTGGSNQPQHF.

The CDR3 region has the DNA TGCGCCAGCAGCTTTGGGACGGATCAAGAGACCCAGTACTTC. Protein: CASSFGTDQETQYF. The rearrangement joins TRBV5-1 to TRBJ2-5; TRBD1 or TRBD2 may be the D gene (5 bases each). Looked up from germline, CDR1 is SGHRS and CDR2 is YFSETQ. This CDR3 is 14 amino acids long. With 2 bases removed from V and 2 bases from J, the gap between germline ends came to 10 bases.

V gene TRBV11-2 combines with J gene TRBJ2-1, with 8 nucleotides matching TRBD2. This CDR3 contains 14 residues. In germline, CDR1 is SGHAT, CDR2 FQNNGV. Trimming cost V 0 bases and J 10 bases; bases outside gene matches: 5. The CDR3 loop reads CASSLDAGGGEQFF. In DNA, the CDR3 is TGTGCCAGCAGCTTAGACGCAGGCGGGGGGGAGCAGTTCTTC.

This chain links TRBV2 with TRBJ2-1; weak D call: TRBD2 (6 bases). CDR1 SNHLY and CDR2 FYNNEI come from the germline V gene. Deletions cut 4 bases from V and 9 bases from J, with 22 bases between. The CDR3 runs 16 residues. CDR3 sequence (DNA): TGTGCCAGCAGTGGAACCGGGACTTTTACTCTTGGTGAGCAGTTCTTC. It translates to CASSGTGTFTLGEQFF.

The V and J genes are TRBV9 and TRBJ2-1, with 12 positions matching TRBD1. This CDR3 has 15 amino acids. In germline, CDR1 is SGDLS, CDR2 YYNGEE. The V segment lost 3 bases and the J segment 7 bases; nucleotides outside the gene matches: 5. CDR3 in amino acids: CASSAGQGARNEQFF. For the CDR3, the DNA is TGTGCCAGCAGCGCGGGACAGGGGGCTCGGAATGAGCAGTTCTTC.

The V call is TRBV30, the J call TRBJ2-5; 9 bases are a match to TRBD2. This CDR3 region has 15 residues. V lost 3 bases, J lost 2 bases, and 7 bases stayed unmatched. Germline CDR1 and CDR2: GTSNPN and SVGIG (reference sequence). In nucleotides, the CDR3 is TGTGCCTGGAGGCCAGGACTAGCGTCACAAGAGACCCAGTACTTC. Translating gives CAWRPGLASQETQYF.

This sequence joins TRBV28 and TRBJ1-5; D is uncertain. The CDR3 covers 12 residues. Germline V gene sequence: CDR1 MDHEN, CDR2 SYDVKM. V lost 2 bases and J 4 bases, leaving 3 bases between the germline ends. The CDR3 nucleotides are TGTGCCAGCAGTTTACCTAATCAGCCCCAGCATTTT. Protein product: CASSLPNQPQHF.

This chain connects TRBV5-1 to TRBJ1-2; 7 bases fit TRBD1. The V gene end was trimmed by 7 bases and the J gene end by 4 bases; junction bases not matched to a gene: 19. Germline V gene data show CDR1 as SGHRS and CDR2 as YFSETQ. The CDR3 covers 17 residues. CDR3 coding DNA: TGCGCCAGCGGGGGTGGGGACAGAAGAAAACCCGTCTATGGCTACACCTTC. It translates to CASGGGDRRKPVYGYTF.

The chain joins TRBV25-1 to TRBJ1-1, with a tentative D call TRBD1 (6 bases). From germline, CDR1 is MGHDK and CDR2 SYGVNS. Trimming shortened V by 6 bases and J by 0 bases, and 11 bases separated the two germline ends. This CDR3 has 14 residues. The CDR3 DNA is TGTGCCAGCAGGGAACAGGGCATGAACACTGAAGCTTTCTTT. Encoded protein: CASREQGMNTEAFF.

This chain connects TRBV2 to TRBJ1-2; no firm D call. Germline V gene data show CDR1 as SNHLY and CDR2 as FYNNEI. The CDR3 totals 14 residues. The V and J ends lost 1 base and 5 bases respectively, with 11 bases between them. The DNA for the CDR3 is TGTGCCAGCAGTGAAGTAAACGGTGGATATGGCTACACCTTC. It codes for CASSEVNGGYGYTF.

The chain has TRBV20-1 and TRBJ2-2, with D tentatively TRBD2 (6 bases). The CDR3 extends over 13 amino acids. Germline V gives CDR1 DFQATT, CDR2 SNEGSKA (reference sequence). V was shortened by 6 bases and J by 4 bases, with 12 bases between the two germline ends. The CDR3 here is CSATRETTGELFF. CDR3 bases: TGCAGTGCCACTCGGGAGACCACCGGGGAGCTGTTTTTT.

V and J are TRBV14 and TRBJ2-7; TRBD2 matches at 11 bases. V gave up 0 bases and J gave up 3 bases; unmatched junction bases: 7. This CDR3 is 17 amino acids long. Germline CDR1 reads SGHDN; CDR2 reads FVKESK. CDR3 in amino acids: CASSQDGLAGGGYEQYV. CDR3 bases: TGTGCCAGCAGCCAAGATGGGCTAGCGGGGGGTGGCTACGAGCAGTACGTC.

The rearrangement joins TRBV3-1 to TRBJ1-1; D possibly corresponds to TRBD1 (5 bases). CDR1 is LGHDT, CDR2 YNNKEL, per germline (reference sequence). The ends were cut back, 0 bases at V and 5 bases at J, with 10 bases in the middle. CDR3 length equals 14 residues. The CDR3 sequence is CASSQDFGGTEAFF. The CDR3 DNA follows: TGTGCCAGCAGCCAAGATTTCGGGGGGACTGAAGCTTTCTTT.